Listed below are T cell receptor beta chains from one sample, sequenced in a study of early T cells in non-severe SARS-CoV-2 infection. TCRdb independently ran MiXCR on the 5' RACE reads; one entry per CDR3 protein. The repertoire holds 85,000 to 90,000 distinct CDR3 sequences, with around 15% as singletons. Sequenced input: whole blood. The source is an adult who was a healthcare worker with PCR-confirmed SARS-CoV-2 infection or an uninfected control (not recorded which). The CDR3 runs from the conserved cysteine through the conserved F or W. D genes are given only for firm matches. Rows give clone size only sometimes, using once, few, many, or a class for an expanded clone.

clone_size j_call v_call d_call cdr3_nt cdr3_aa
few TRBJ2-7 TRBV27 TRBD1 TGTGCCAGCAGGACCGGGACAGGGGCTTGGTACGAGCAGTACTTC CASRTGTGAWYEQYF
. TRBJ1-1 TRBV15 . TGTGCCACCGGGGACGTTTTGAACACTGAAGCTTTCTTT CATGDVLNTEAFF
many TRBJ2-3 TRBV20-1 TRBD2 TGCAGTGCTAGGAAAGCGGGGATCACAGATACGCAGTATTTT CSARKAGITDTQYF
. TRBJ2-1 TRBV7-9 TRBD1 TGTGCCAGCGGCTCACAGGGGACCTCCTACAATGAGCAGTTCTTC CASGSQGTSYNEQFF
few TRBJ2-2 TRBV10-2 . TGCGCCACCTCCCTGGAATACACCGGGGAGCTGTTTTTT CATSLEYTGELFF
. TRBJ2-3 TRBV7-2 . TGTGCCAGCAACCTCCCCCGGTCAGCAGCAGATACGCAGTATTTT CASNLPRSAADTQYF
few TRBJ2-1 TRBV20-1 . TGCAGTGCTACTTCCGGACGGTATGAGCAGTTCTTC CSATSGRYEQFF
few TRBJ1-5 TRBV20-1 . TGCAGTGCTAGAGGAACTAGCAATCAGCCCCAGCATTTT CSARGTSNQPQHF
few TRBJ2-1 TRBV3-1 TRBD1 TGTGCCAGCAGCCAAGCCAGGGGGCCTTCGAATGAGCAGTTCTTC CASSQARGPSNEQFF
many TRBJ1-1 TRBV12-3/TRBV12-4 . TGTGCCAGCAGCAGGAGGGGCACTGAAGCTTTCTTT CASSRRGTEAFF
many TRBJ2-7 TRBV6-6 . TGTGCCTGCAGCCCCCCTAGGACCTACGAGCAGTACTTC CACSPPRTYEQYF
many TRBJ2-7 TRBV7-6 . TGTGCCGTTGGGTCGGAAGCCTACGAGCAGTACTTC CAVGSEAYEQYF
few TRBJ2-3 TRBV5-5 TRBD1 TGTGCCAGCAGCCCGAGGGGGCTGGATAGCAACACAGATACGCAGTATTTT CASSPRGLDSNTDTQYF
. TRBJ2-3 TRBV6-6 . TGTGCCAGCAGTTTCCCATCAGGGGCAGATACGCAGTATTTT CASSFPSGADTQYF
few TRBJ2-1 TRBV20-1 . TGCAGTGCGGACTCCTACAATGAGCAGTTCTTC CSADSYNEQFF
. TRBJ2-7 TRBV13 . TGTGCCAGCAGCTTTACCACGAAGGGAGAGGTCTACGAGCAGTACTTC CASSFTTKGEVYEQYF
few TRBJ1-6 TRBV28 . TGTGCCAGCAGGACCACCGTGACAGGATATAATTCACCCCTCCACTTT CASRTTVTGYNSPLHF
. TRBJ2-3 TRBV5-1 . TGCGCCAGCAGCTTTGTTGGCAGGGGCCCCACAGATACGCAGTATTTT CASSFVGRGPTDTQYF
. TRBJ2-4 TRBV30 . TGTGCCTGGAGGGACCTCCAGGCGGACATTCAGTACTTC CAWRDLQADIQYF
few TRBJ2-7 TRBV12-3/TRBV12-4 TRBD2 TGTGCCAGCAGTTTCAAAGCGGGAGTTTACTCCTACGAGCAGTACTTC CASSFKAGVYSYEQYF
few TRBJ2-7 TRBV20-1 . TGCAGTGCTAGAGATAGGACCCTCCGCGCCTCCGAGCAGTACTTC CSARDRTLRASEQYF
few TRBJ2-7 TRBV25-1 . TGTGCCAGCGAGGGACGGTTAGGCTACGAGCAGTACTTC CASEGRLGYEQYF
few TRBJ1-1 TRBV4-1 TRBD1 TGCGCCAGCAGCCAAGATGACGGACAGGGGCCCATTATGAACACTGAAGCTTTCTTT CASSQDDGQGPIMNTEAFF
few TRBJ2-7 TRBV28 . TGTGCCAGCAGTTTGGGTACATTGCTGGGCGGCCCGGACAGCCCATACGAGCAGTACTTC CASSLGTLLGGPDSPYEQYF
few TRBJ2-7 TRBV5-1 TRBD1 TGCGCCAGCTCCGCCCGCCAGGGGGCTCGCTACGAGCAGTACTTC CASSARQGARYEQYF
few TRBJ2-1 TRBV7-2 . TGTGCCAGCAGCTTAGTGTATGAGCAGTTCTTC CASSLVYEQFF
. TRBJ2-1 TRBV29-1 . TGCAGCGCGGGGGTGAGCAATGAGCAGTTCTTC CSAGVSNEQFF
many TRBJ2-5 TRBV11-2 TRBD2 TGTGCCAGCAGCTCAGGACTAGCGGGAGGGCCTGTGGAGACCCAGTACTTC CASSSGLAGGPVETQYF
. TRBJ1-1 TRBV7-9 . TGTGCCAGCAGCCCCCCTTTCAGGGCTAACACTGAAGCTTTCTTT CASSPPFRANTEAFF
. TRBJ1-2 TRBV11-2 TRBD1 TGTGCCAGCAGCTTAGCGGCAGGGGGATCCATCTATGGCTACACCTTC CASSLAAGGSIYGYTF
once TRBJ2-1 TRBV7-9 . TGTGCCAGCAGCGGGAGGGGGGAGAGTTACAATGAGCAGTTCTTC CASSGRGESYNEQFF
. TRBJ1-1 TRBV7-6 . TGTGCCAGCAGCTTAAATGGGATGAACACTGAAGCTTTCTTT CASSLNGMNTEAFF
few TRBJ2-7 TRBV11-2 . TGTGCCAGCAGCCTCCTTAGCGTTTCCTACGAGCAGTACTTC CASSLLSVSYEQYF
. TRBJ2-3 TRBV19 . TGTGCCAGTAACATCCGGGGGACAGATACGCAGTATTTT CASNIRGTDTQYF
few TRBJ2-5 TRBV18 TRBD1 TGTGCCAGCTCAGTGGACAGGGGGCGCGTAGAGACCCAGTACTTC CASSVDRGRVETQYF
few TRBJ2-3 TRBV11-2 . TGTGCCAGCAGCTTAGAGGGCCAAAGCACAGATACGCAGTATTTT CASSLEGQSTDTQYF
many TRBJ2-5 TRBV10-2 . TGCGCCAGCAGTGATGACAGGAACCTTGGAGAGACCCAGTACTTC CASSDDRNLGETQYF
. TRBJ2-3 TRBV6-5 . TGTGCCAGCAGTCCCTTGACCGGGACAACTAGCACAGATACGCAGTATTTT CASSPLTGTTSTDTQYF
. TRBJ2-1 TRBV25-1 . TGTGCCAGCAGTCTCCCGGGGGAGCAGTTCTTC CASSLPGEQFF
few TRBJ2-1 TRBV12-5 TRBD1 TGTGCTAGTGGGTTGTACAGGGGGGATGAGCAGTTCTTC CASGLYRGDEQFF
. TRBJ1-1 TRBV12-3/TRBV12-4 TRBD1 TGTGCCAGCAGTTGGGACAGGGAGGTTAACACTGAAGCTTTCTTT CASSWDREVNTEAFF
. TRBJ1-5 TRBV15 . TGTGCCACCAGCAGAGATGGCCACAGGGCACAGCCCCAGCATTTT CATSRDGHRAQPQHF